The rows below give T cell receptor beta chains drawn from one sample of a study of neurological immune-mediated disorders. MiXCR was run by TCRdb on the 5' RACE reads, yielding one entry per CDR3 protein. The data hold fewer than 40,000 distinct CDR3 sequences, with about 4.5% observed a single time. The sequenced sample consisted of PBMCs. The receptors derive from a man aged 18 to 29 in good health. CDR3s include the opening cysteine and the closing phenylalanine or tryptophan. A D gene is named only where the DNA matches it firmly. The listing skips clone size in some rows; elsewhere it reads once, few, many or a size class.

TRBV6-1,TRBJ1-1,NA,many,TGTGCCAGCAGTGACAGCCTCTTGAACACTGAAGCTTTCTTT,CASSDSLLNTEAFF
TRBV6-2/TRBV6-3,TRBJ2-2,TRBD2,many,TGTGCCAGCAGCCGGGGACTAGCGGGGGGGCTGACCGGGGAGCTGTTTTTT,CASSRGLAGGLTGELFF
TRBV3-1,TRBJ2-5,NA,many,TGTGCCAGCAGTCAAGAATCCGGGACCCCGCGGGAGACCCAGTACTTC,CASSQESGTPRETQYF
TRBV5-5,TRBJ2-7,TRBD1,many,TGTGCCAGCAGCCTCTGGACAGGGTTGTACGAGCAGTACTTC,CASSLWTGLYEQYF
TRBV12-3/TRBV12-4,TRBJ2-3,NA,NA,TGTGCCAGCAGCCAGCAGGAGGGGACAGATACGCAGTATTTT,CASSQQEGTDTQYF
TRBV14,TRBJ1-2,NA,many,TGTGCCAGCAGCCAAGGTAGATATGGCTACACCTTC,CASSQGRYGYTF
TRBV20-1,TRBJ2-2,NA,many,TGCAGTGCTCCGGAGGGGGTCGGGGAGCTGTTTTTT,CSAPEGVGELFF
TRBV29-1,TRBJ2-6,TRBD1,many,TGCAGCGTCCATACAGGGGGTATGTCCGGGGCCAACGTCCTGACTTTC,CSVHTGGMSGANVLTF
TRBV18,TRBJ1-3,NA,many,TGTGCCAGCTCACCACAGCCGACCACCCATGGAAACACCATATATTTT,CASSPQPTTHGNTIYF
TRBV5-1,TRBJ1-1,NA,many,TGCGCCAGCAGCTTCTCTTGGGGTGGCACTGAAGCTTTCTTT,CASSFSWGGTEAFF
TRBV5-1,TRBJ1-1,TRBD1,many,TGCGCCAGCGGTCTACAAGGGCAGGGGGCAGGTGACACTGAAGCTTTCTTT,CASGLQGQGAGDTEAFF
TRBV6-6,TRBJ2-3,NA,many,TGTGCCAGCAGTAAAAGGACTGAAATTGGCACAGATACGCAGTATTTT,CASSKRTEIGTDTQYF
TRBV20-1,TRBJ1-5,NA,many,TGCAGTGCAAACAATCCTATCAGTAGCAATCAGCCCCAGCATTTT,CSANNPISSNQPQHF
TRBV10-1,TRBJ2-3,NA,many,TGCGCCAGCAGTGAGGATCTGGGAGCACCGGGACAGCAGTATTTT,CASSEDLGAPGQQYF
TRBV12-3/TRBV12-4,TRBJ2-4,NA,many,TGTGCCAGCAGTCTGATCAAAAACATTCAGTACTTC,CASSLIKNIQYF
TRBV7-3,TRBJ2-3,NA,many,TGTGCCAGCAGCCCGTATGGGGGAACAGATACGCAGTATTTT,CASSPYGGTDTQYF
TRBV20-1,TRBJ2-5,NA,many,TGCAGTGCTACTGCGGGGTATGAGACCCAGTACTTC,CSATAGYETQYF
TRBV5-1,TRBJ2-5,NA,many,TGCGCCAGCAGCTTGGGTGGGGGTCCCGAGACCCAGTACTTC,CASSLGGGPETQYF
TRBV20-1,TRBJ2-1,TRBD1,many,TGCAGTGCCCAAGACAGGGAAAGGTCCTACAATGAGCAGTTCTTC,CSAQDRERSYNEQFF
TRBV5-1,TRBJ2-1,TRBD2,many,TGCGCCAGCAGATCGGCGGGGGGGCCCGAAGGTGGCTACAATGAGCAGTTCTTC,CASRSAGGPEGGYNEQFF
TRBV20-1,TRBJ2-3,TRBD2,many,TGCAGTGCTAGAGTTAGCGGGGGCACAGATACGCAGTATTTT,CSARVSGGTDTQYF
TRBV20-1,TRBJ2-3,NA,many,TGCAGTGCTAGATGGCCGGGGGGCACAGATACGCAGTATTTT,CSARWPGGTDTQYF
TRBV7-2,TRBJ2-5,NA,many,TGTGCCAGCAGCTTAGCCCTGGAGACCCAGTACTTC,CASSLALETQYF
TRBV20-1,TRBJ2-5,TRBD2,many,TGCAGTGCTGCCCGGGGGGTTCAAGAGACCCAGTACTTC,CSAARGVQETQYF